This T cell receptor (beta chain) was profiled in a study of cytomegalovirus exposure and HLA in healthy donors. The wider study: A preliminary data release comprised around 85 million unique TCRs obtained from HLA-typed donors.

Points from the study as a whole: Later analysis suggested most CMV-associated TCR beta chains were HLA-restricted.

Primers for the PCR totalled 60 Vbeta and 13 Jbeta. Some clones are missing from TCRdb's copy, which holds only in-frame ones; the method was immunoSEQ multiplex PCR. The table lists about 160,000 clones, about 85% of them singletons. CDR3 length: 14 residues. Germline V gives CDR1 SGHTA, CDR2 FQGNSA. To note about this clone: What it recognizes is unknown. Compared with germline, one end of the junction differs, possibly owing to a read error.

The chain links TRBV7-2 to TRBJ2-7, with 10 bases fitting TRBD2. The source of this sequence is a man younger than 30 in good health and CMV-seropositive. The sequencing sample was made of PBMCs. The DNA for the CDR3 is TGTGCCAGCAGCATAGCGGGGGGAGGCTACGAGCAGTACTTC. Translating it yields CASSIAGGGYEQYF.